This T cell receptor (beta chain) was sequenced for a study of blood T cell repertoires in COVID-19. Overall study context: From the United States, Italy and Spain came samples of acute and convalescent COVID-19. In each case, the material was cDNA or gDNA derived from T cells, B-cell-depleted T cells, or PBMCs.

Germline-derived CDR1 and CDR2 are SGHVS and FQNEAQ. The V end was cut by 3 bases, the J end by 6 bases, with 15 bases between. CDR3 length: 15 residues. Original analysis: Amplification of reference gene primers was used by the study to estimate nucleated cell counts. Method: immunoSEQ multiplex PCR; TCRdb's copy keeps in-frame clones and lacks some. V, J and clone size are taken as reported in that table, and D and trimming were inferred from the DNA itself. The table records 350,000 to 450,000 clones, about 90% of them present only once. The sequence came from a man aged 35 to 55 with acute or convalescent COVID-19. Sequencing was carried out using peripheral blood. The chain is built from TRBV7-8 and TRBJ1-5, with TRBD1 as a possible D gene (6 bases). The CDR3 loop is CASSFGQGWSQPQHF. In DNA form, the CDR3 reads TGTGCCAGCAGCTTCGGGCAGGGGTGGTCTCAGCCCCAGCATTTT.